Presented here are 18 T cell receptor beta chains from one specimen sequenced in a study of neurological immune-mediated disorders. A single record per CDR3 protein comes from TCRdb applying MiXCR to the 5' RACE reads. Counted here are 50,000 to 80,000 distinct CDR3 sequences, nearly 3.5% occurring once; the ten biggest clones make up approximately 3.7%. The source material was PBMCs. Receptors originate from a man aged 35-49 years with multiple sclerosis.

This clonotype was seen many times. The chain couples TRBV7-2 to TRBJ2-2; perhaps TRBD1 as D (6 bases). The CDR3 contains 15 residues. V was trimmed by 5 bases and J by 7 bases, leaving 17 bases between them. Germline V gene lookup returns CDR1 SGHTA and CDR2 FQGNSA. Here the CDR3 DNA reads TGTGCCAGCAGCGTAAGGGACAATTATAGCGGGGAGCTGTTTTTT. Its translation: CASSVRDNYSGELFF.

This clonotype has a count of ten or more. CDR3 residues: CASSPGTATSYYGYTF. The CDR3 DNA sequence: TGCGCCAGCAGTCCCGGGACCGCCACTTCCTACTATGGCTACACCTTC. This chain connects TRBV5-1 to TRBJ1-2, with D maybe TRBD1 (5 bases). V dropped 5 bases and J dropped 3 bases, with 20 bases sitting between them. Germline assignment: CDR1 SGHRS and CDR2 YFSETQ. CDR3 length equals 16 residues.

This clonotype was detected many times. This rearrangement joins TRBV7-3 to TRBJ2-2; no clear D. The V gene lost 2 bases and the J gene lost 0 bases, with 7 bases spanning the gap. CDR1 SGHTA and CDR2 FQGTGA come from the germline V gene. This CDR3 contains 15 residues. CDR3 bases: TGTGCCAGCAGCTTAGCGACCTCGAACACCGGGGAGCTGTTTTTT. Translation: CASSLATSNTGELFF.

This clonotype has at least ten counts. The genes are TRBV5-1 and TRBJ2-1; the match to TRBD2 covers 10 bases. V lost 1 base and J lost 6; bases outside the gene matches: 4. The CDR3 covers 15 residues. Germline V CDR1 and CDR2: SGHRS, YFSETQ. This CDR3 reads CASSLSSGGANEQFF. The CDR3 DNA is TGCGCCAGCAGCTTGTCCAGCGGGGGGGCCAATGAGCAGTTCTTC.

In this sample, this clonotype turned up many times. The chain has TRBV20-1 and TRBJ2-3; the D is unclear. Germline V gives CDR1 DFQATT, CDR2 SNEGSKA (reference sequence). Trimming left V 1 base short and J 1 base short, with 15 bases between. The CDR3 has 16 residues. The CDR3, as DNA: TGCAGTGCTAGAGGGAAGGGATTTGGGGGCACAGATACGCAGTATTTT. Translated, it gives CSARGKGFGGTDTQYF.

This clonotype came up many times. V and J are TRBV11-2 and TRBJ2-7, with TRBD1 matching 7 bases. Germline loops: CDR1 SGHAT, CDR2 FQNNGV. V was pared by 5 bases and J by 6 bases, with 10 bases of the junction left unmatched. The CDR3 spans 14 residues. This chain's CDR3 is CASSPRTSGGEQYF. The DNA for the CDR3 is TGTGCCAGCAGCCCGAGGACTTCAGGGGGCGAGCAGTACTTC.

This clonotype was counted many times. The chain is built from TRBV20-1 and TRBJ1-3; TRBD1 might be the D (5 bases). V shed 6 bases and J shed 0 bases, with 15 bases lying between them. This CDR3 is built from 15 residues. CDR1 is DFQATT, CDR2 SNEGSKA, per germline (reference sequence). In DNA, the CDR3 is TGCAGTGCGTCCGGGACCGGAAACTCTGGAAACACCATATATTTT. Translating it yields CSASGTGNSGNTIYF.

This clonotype came up many times. V and J are TRBV5-1 and TRBJ1-6, with 9 nucleotides matching TRBD1. V was pared by 4 bases and J by 9 bases, with 5 bases of the junction left unmatched. The germline V gene has CDR1 SGHRS and CDR2 YFSETQ. The CDR3 consists of 14 residues. CDR3 sequence reads: CASSLGQGFSPLHF. The DNA of the CDR3 is TGCGCCAGCAGCCTAGGACAGGGGTTTTCACCCCTCCACTTT.

This clonotype has a count of ten or more. V gene TRBV10-3 combines with J gene TRBJ1-1; possibly TRBD1 for D (5 bases). CDR1 and CDR2 from the germline V gene are ENHRY and SYGVKD. V was cut by 10 bases and J by 1 base, with 10 bases left in between. This CDR3 has 12 amino acids. The CDR3 here is CATGQGNTEAFF. In DNA, the CDR3 is TGTGCCACCGGGCAGGGGAACACTGAAGCTTTCTTT.

In this sample, this clonotype turned up many times. The chain recombines TRBV29-1 with TRBJ2-7; unclear D gene. Germline CDR1 and CDR2: SQVTM and ANQGSEA. Trimming left V 4 bases short and J 4 bases short, with 11 bases between. This CDR3 is built from 12 residues. CDR3: CSVVGQRYEQYF. The DNA of the CDR3 is TGCAGCGTTGTTGGGCAGAGGTACGAGCAGTACTTC.

In this sample, this clonotype turned up many times. CDR3 bases: TGTGCCATCAGTGCCGGCGGGCAGTCATCTGGAAACACCATATATTTT. It encodes CAISAGGQSSGNTIYF. J is TRBJ1-3 and V is TRBV10-3; no reliable D call. With 4 bases removed from V and 1 base from J, the gap between germline ends came to 14 bases. CDR1 and CDR2 from the germline V gene are ENHRY and SYGVKD. The CDR3 loop spans 16 amino acids.

This clonotype was detected ten times or more. This chain uses TRBV5-1 with TRBJ1-5, with a possible D match to TRBD1 (6 bases). V dropped 4 bases and J dropped 0 bases, with 11 bases sitting between them. Germline V CDR1 and CDR2: SGHRS, YFSETQ. The CDR3 consists of 15 residues. The CDR3 is CASSPGDLSNQPQHF. CDR3 DNA: TGCGCCAGCAGCCCAGGGGACCTTAGCAATCAGCCCCAGCATTTT.

This chain connects TRBV20-1 to TRBJ2-5, with 9 positions matching TRBD1. V lost 1 base to trimming and J lost 3 bases; unmatched junction nucleotides: 3. This CDR3 contains 14 residues. The germline CDR1 and CDR2 sequences are DFQATT and SNEGSKA (reference sequence). CDR3 residues: CSARAQGAKETQYF. In DNA, the CDR3 is TGCAGTGCTAGAGCACAGGGGGCTAAAGAGACCCAGTACTTC.

This clonotype was counted at least ten times. V usage is TRBV5-1 and J usage is TRBJ2-3, with 10 bases fitting TRBD2. This CDR3 has 16 amino acids. The germline CDR1 and CDR2 sequences are SGHRS and YFSETQ. V gave up 0 bases and J gave up 5 bases; unmatched junction bases: 6. CDR3 sequence: CASSLVTSGVLDTQYF. CDR3 coding DNA: TGCGCCAGCAGCTTGGTTACTAGCGGGGTTTTAGATACGCAGTATTTT.

This clonotype was seen at least ten times. This sequence joins TRBV6-6 and TRBJ1-2; 10 nucleotides align to TRBD1. The CDR3 loop spans 16 amino acids. Germline CDR1 MNHNY, CDR2 SVGAGI (reference sequence). V was pared by 7 bases and J by 6 bases, with 14 bases of the junction left unmatched. The CDR3 protein is CASTPLTGGGRHGYTF. CDR3 DNA: TGTGCCAGCACCCCCCTGACAGGGGGCGGGCGACATGGCTACACCTTC.

The table lists this clonotype with many counts. The chain uses TRBV7-8 and TRBJ2-3; no clear D gene. The CDR3 is 17 amino acids. Looked up from germline, CDR1 is SGHVS and CDR2 is FQNEAQ. Trimming pared 4 bases from V and 2 bases from J, leaving 19 bases between. The CDR3 bases are TGTGCCAGCAGCTCCACCCGGGCCGTTGTGAACACAGATACGCAGTATTTT. Amino acids: CASSSTRAVVNTDTQYF.

This clonotype was seen a handful of times. A much larger clonotype is one base distant, so this may be a read error. The V and J genes are TRBV10-3 and TRBJ2-3; 8 nucleotides align to TRBD2. The CDR3 is made up of 15 amino acids. Germline V lookup: CDR1 ENHRY, CDR2 SYGVKD. The ends lost 6 bases at V and 5 bases at J; junction bases unmatched: 10. The CDR3 is CAISKGIAGKDTQYF. The CDR3 DNA sequence: TGTGCCATCAGCAAAGGAATAGCGGGGAAAGATACGCAGTATTTT.

This clonotype was picked up many times. CDR3 in amino acids: CATSDRITDTQYF. CDR3 coding DNA: TGTGCCACCAGTGACCGAATCACAGATACGCAGTATTTT. The chain links TRBV24-1 to TRBJ2-3; no definite D call. Germline V gene data show CDR1 as KGHDR and CDR2 as SFDVKD. The V end was cut by 4 bases, the J end by 2 bases, with 6 bases between. The CDR3 runs to 13 residues.